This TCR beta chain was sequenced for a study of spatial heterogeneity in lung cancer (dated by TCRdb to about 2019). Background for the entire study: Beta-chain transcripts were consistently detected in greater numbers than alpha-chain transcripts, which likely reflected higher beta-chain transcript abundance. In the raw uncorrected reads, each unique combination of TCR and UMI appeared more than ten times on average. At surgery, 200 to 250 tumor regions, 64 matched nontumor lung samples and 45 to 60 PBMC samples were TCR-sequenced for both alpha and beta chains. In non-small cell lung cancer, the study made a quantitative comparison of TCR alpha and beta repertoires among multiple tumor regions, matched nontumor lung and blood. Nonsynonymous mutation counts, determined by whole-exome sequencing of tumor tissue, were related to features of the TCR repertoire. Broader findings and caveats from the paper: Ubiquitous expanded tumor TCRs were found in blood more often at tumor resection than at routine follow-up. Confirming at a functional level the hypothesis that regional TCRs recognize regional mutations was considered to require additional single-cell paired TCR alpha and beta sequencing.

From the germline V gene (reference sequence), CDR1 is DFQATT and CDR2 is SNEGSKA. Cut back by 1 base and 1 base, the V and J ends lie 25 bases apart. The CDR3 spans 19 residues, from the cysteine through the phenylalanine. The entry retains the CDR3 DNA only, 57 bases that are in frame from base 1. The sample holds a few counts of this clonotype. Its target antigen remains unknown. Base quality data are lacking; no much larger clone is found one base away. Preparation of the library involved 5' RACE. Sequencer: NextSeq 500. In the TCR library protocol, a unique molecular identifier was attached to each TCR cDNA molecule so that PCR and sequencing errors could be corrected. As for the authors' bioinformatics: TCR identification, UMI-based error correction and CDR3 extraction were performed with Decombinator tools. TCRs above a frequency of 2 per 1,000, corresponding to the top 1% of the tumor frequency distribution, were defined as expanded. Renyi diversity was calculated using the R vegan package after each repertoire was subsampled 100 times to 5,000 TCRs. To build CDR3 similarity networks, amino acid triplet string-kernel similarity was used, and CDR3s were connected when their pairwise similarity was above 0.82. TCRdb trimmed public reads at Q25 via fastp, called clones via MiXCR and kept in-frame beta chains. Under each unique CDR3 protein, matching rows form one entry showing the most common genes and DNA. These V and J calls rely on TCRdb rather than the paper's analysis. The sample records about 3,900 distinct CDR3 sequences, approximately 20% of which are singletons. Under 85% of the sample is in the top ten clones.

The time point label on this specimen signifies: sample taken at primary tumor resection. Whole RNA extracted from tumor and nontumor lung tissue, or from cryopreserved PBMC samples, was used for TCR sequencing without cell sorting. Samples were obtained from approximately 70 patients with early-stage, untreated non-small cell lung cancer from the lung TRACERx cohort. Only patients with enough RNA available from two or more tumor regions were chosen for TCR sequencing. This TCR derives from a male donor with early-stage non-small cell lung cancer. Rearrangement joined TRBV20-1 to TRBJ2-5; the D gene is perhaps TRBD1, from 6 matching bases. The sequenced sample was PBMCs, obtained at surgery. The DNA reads TGCAGTGCTAGAGTAATTGGTCAGGGGTATATGGCAACCCAAGAGACCCAGTACTTC. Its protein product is CSARVIGQGYMATQETQYF.